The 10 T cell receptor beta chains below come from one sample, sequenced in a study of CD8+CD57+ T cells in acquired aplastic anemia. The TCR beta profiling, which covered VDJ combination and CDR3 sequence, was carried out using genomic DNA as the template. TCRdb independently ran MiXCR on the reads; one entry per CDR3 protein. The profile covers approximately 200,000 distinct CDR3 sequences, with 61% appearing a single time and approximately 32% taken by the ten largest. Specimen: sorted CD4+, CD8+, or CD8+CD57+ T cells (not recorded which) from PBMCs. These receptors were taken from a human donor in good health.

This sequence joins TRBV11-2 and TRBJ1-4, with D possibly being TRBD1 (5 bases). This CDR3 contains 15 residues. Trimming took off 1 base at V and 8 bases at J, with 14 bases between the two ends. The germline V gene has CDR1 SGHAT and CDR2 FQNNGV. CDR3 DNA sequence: TGTGCCAGCAGCTTAGCGCGGGGGGTCATCGAAAAACTGTTTTTT. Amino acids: CASSLARGVIEKLFF. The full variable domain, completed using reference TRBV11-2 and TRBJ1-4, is EAGVAQSPRYKIIEKRQSVAFWCNPISGHATLYWYQQILGQGPKLLIQFQNNGVVDDSQLPKDRFSAERLKGVDSTLKIQPAKLEDSAVYLCASSLARGVIEKLFFGSGTQLSVL.

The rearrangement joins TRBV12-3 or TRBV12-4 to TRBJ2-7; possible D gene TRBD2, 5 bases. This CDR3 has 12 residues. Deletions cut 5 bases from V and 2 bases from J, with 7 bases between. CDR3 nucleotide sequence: TGTGCCAGCAGTAAGGAGGCCTACGAGCAGTACTTC. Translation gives CASSKEAYEQYF.

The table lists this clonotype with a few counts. The CDR3: CASSLHGGNTGELFF. The CDR3 DNA sequence: TGTGCCAGCAGCTTGCACGGAGGGAACACCGGGGAGCTGTTTTTT. V and J are TRBV7-9 and TRBJ2-2, with D possibly matching TRBD2 (5 bases). Per the germline V gene, CDR1 is SEHNR and CDR2 is FQNEAQ (reference sequence). The length of the CDR3 is 15 residues. The V gene lost 3 bases and the J gene lost 1 base, with 9 bases spanning the gap.

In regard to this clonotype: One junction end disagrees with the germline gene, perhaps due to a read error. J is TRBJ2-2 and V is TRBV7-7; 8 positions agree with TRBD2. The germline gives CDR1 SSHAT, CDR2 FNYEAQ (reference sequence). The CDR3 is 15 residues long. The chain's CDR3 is CASRPGTRSTGELFF. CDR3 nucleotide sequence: TGTGCTAGCAGGCCCGGGACTAGGTCCACCGGGGAGCTGTTTTTT.

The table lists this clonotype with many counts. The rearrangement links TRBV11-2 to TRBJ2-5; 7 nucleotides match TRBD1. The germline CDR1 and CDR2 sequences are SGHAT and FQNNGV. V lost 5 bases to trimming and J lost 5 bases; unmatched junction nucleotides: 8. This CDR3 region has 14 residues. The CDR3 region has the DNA TGTGCCAGCAGCCCTCCGACAGGGTTCGAGACCCAGTACTTC. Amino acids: CASSPPTGFETQYF.

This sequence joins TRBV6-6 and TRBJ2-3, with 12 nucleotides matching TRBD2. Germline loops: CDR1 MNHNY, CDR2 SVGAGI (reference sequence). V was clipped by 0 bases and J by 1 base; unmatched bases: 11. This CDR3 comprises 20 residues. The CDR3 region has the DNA TGTGCCAGCAGTTACTCGTTAACAGCTAGACTAGCGGGGGGCACAGATACGCAGTATTTT. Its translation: CASSYSLTARLAGGTDTQYF.

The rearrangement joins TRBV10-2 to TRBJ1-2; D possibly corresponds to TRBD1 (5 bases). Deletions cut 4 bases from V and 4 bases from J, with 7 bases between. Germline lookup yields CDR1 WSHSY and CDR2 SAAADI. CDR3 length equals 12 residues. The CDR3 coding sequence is TGCGCCAGCAGTGGGGACGGCTATGGCTACACCTTC. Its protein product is CASSGDGYGYTF.

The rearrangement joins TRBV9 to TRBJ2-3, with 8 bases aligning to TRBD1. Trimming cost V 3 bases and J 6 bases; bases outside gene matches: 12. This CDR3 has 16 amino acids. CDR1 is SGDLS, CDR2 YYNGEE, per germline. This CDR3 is CASSAQGQAVGDTQYF. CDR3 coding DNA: TGTGCCAGCAGCGCCCAGGGACAGGCCGTGGGGGATACGCAGTATTTT.

CDR3 DNA: TGTGCCAGCAACCATGGACAAGAGACCCAGTACTTC. This sequence encodes CASNHGQETQYF. The chain has TRBV11-1 and TRBJ2-5; no reliable D call. The germline gives CDR1 SGHAT, CDR2 FQDESV (reference sequence). V shed 7 bases and J shed 2 bases, with 8 bases lying between them. This CDR3 spans 12 amino acids.

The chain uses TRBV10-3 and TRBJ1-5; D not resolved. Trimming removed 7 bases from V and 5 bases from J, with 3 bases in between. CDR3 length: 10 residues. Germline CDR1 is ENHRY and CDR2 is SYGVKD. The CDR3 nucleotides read TGTGCCATCAAGGATCAGCCCCAGCATTTT. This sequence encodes CAIKDQPQHF.